A single TCR beta chain is shown here with its context. Its antigen is not identified. Trimming left V 5 bases short and J 5 bases short, with 21 bases between. Germline values: CDR1 SEHNR, CDR2 FQNEAQ (reference sequence). The CDR3 has 16 amino acids. This sample is part of a study of PD-1 blockade in classical Hodgkin lymphoma. General study results and limits: Reported baseline diversity: healthy donors highest, relapsed/refractory patients lowest.

The time point: newly diagnosed, previously untreated cHL patient sample. Sequencing used immunoSEQ multiplex PCR; TCRdb keeps in-frame clones, though not all of them. This table holds roughly 70,000 clones, over 90% found once. The chain couples TRBV7-9 to TRBJ2-5; TRBD1 is a possible D gene (5 bases). Sequenced sample: peripheral blood mononuclear cells (PBMCs). The source is a human donor with classical Hodgkin lymphoma. For the CDR3, the DNA is TGTGCCAGCAGCCTTCAGGGATATCAGCCTGGTGAGACCCAGTACTTC. Translation: CASSLQGYQPGETQYF.